A selection of T cell receptor beta chains follows, all from one sample in a study of graft-versus-host responses after intestinal transplantation. TCRdb keeps only in-frame clones here, not all; method: immunoSEQ multiplex PCR. Here the sample spans roughly 19,000 clones, 65% to 85% being singletons. Sequenced here: ileum tissue, sampled around 20 days after intestinal transplant. The receptors derive from a human patient who received an intestinal transplant, so some T cells may come from the graft donor. Each CDR3 is given with its conserved first and last residue. Fields, in order: J gene, clone size, V gene, CDR3 protein. Clone sizes are given selectively: once, few, many, or a class where the clone is expanded.

j_gene: TRBJ1-2
abundance: -
v_gene: TRBV5-4
CDR3aa: CASSLAGTGRPPGYTF

j_gene: TRBJ1-5
abundance: -
v_gene: TRBV30
CDR3aa: CAWSVLGLDQPQHF

j_gene: TRBJ1-4
abundance: -
v_gene: TRBV11-2
CDR3aa: CASSMTGGLSTNEKLFF

j_gene: TRBJ2-2
abundance: -
v_gene: TRBV6-6
CDR3aa: CASSRGLGGELFF

j_gene: TRBJ1-6
abundance: -
v_gene: TRBV4-1
CDR3aa: CASSSYRGRGSPLHF

j_gene: TRBJ2-7
abundance: -
v_gene: TRBV6-1
CDR3aa: CASSEAVTYSLYEQYF

j_gene: TRBJ1-1
abundance: once
v_gene: TRBV5-4
CDR3aa: CASATTGGGDTEAFF

j_gene: TRBJ1-2
abundance: -
v_gene: TRBV4-2
CDR3aa: CASSLNPHVGDGYTF

j_gene: TRBJ1-2
abundance: -
v_gene: TRBV4-1
CDR3aa: CASSQVSGGGYGYTF

j_gene: TRBJ2-7
abundance: -
v_gene: TRBV4-1
CDR3aa: CASSQAGYSYEQYF

j_gene: TRBJ1-5
abundance: -
v_gene: TRBV5-1
CDR3aa: CARGGTGWGYGNQPQHF

j_gene: TRBJ2-5
abundance: few
v_gene: TRBV4-2
CDR3aa: CASSQEQWGPETQYF

j_gene: TRBJ1-2
abundance: -
v_gene: TRBV4-2
CDR3aa: CASSQDMEQPSGGYTF

j_gene: TRBJ2-5
abundance: -
v_gene: TRBV7-2
CDR3aa: CASSLAGGYQETQYF

j_gene: TRBJ2-3
abundance: -
v_gene: TRBV27
CDR3aa: CASRTHGLAGELGADTQYF

j_gene: TRBJ1-6
abundance: -
v_gene: TRBV9
CDR3aa: CASSVGGQAYNSPLHF

j_gene: TRBJ2-7
abundance: -
v_gene: TRBV7-6
CDR3aa: CASSSLAGDNEQYF

j_gene: -
abundance: -
v_gene: TRBV27
CDR3aa: CASSPSIRYEQYF

j_gene: TRBJ1-1
abundance: -
v_gene: TRBV25-1
CDR3aa: CASSGTARNTEAFF

j_gene: TRBJ2-2
abundance: -
v_gene: TRBV5-4
CDR3aa: CASSLDLNTGELFF

j_gene: TRBJ2-7
abundance: few
v_gene: TRBV7-8
CDR3aa: CASSLSGSYEQYF

j_gene: TRBJ2-5
abundance: few
v_gene: TRBV2
CDR3aa: CASSEARTSGKETQYF

j_gene: TRBJ2-5
abundance: -
v_gene: TRBV10-3
CDR3aa: CAISGVPGRRRETQYF

j_gene: TRBJ2-7
abundance: -
v_gene: TRBV4-1
CDR3aa: CASSQSGVLSYEQYF

j_gene: TRBJ1-5
abundance: -
v_gene: TRBV6-1
CDR3aa: CASRDRGFVNQPQHF

j_gene: TRBJ2-7
abundance: -
v_gene: TRBV7-6
CDR3aa: CASSLRLDGYEQYF

j_gene: TRBJ2-1
abundance: -
v_gene: TRBV18
CDR3aa: CASCGGTPTPHNEQFF

j_gene: TRBJ2-7
abundance: -
v_gene: TRBV4-1
CDR3aa: CASSQAARPGVYEQYF

j_gene: TRBJ2-7
abundance: once
v_gene: TRBV5-1
CDR3aa: CASSWTYRGTGEQYF